Each of the 29 T cell receptor beta chains below was sequenced from the same sample in a study of control samples from healthy donors and cancer patients. This table comes from immunoSEQ multiplex PCR, and its TCRdb copy is limited to in-frame clones, with some not included. The sample comprises 90,000 or so clones, 88% of which are singletons, and over 13% rests with the top ten. The sequenced material came from blood. These receptors were obtained from a woman in her sixties or seventies in good health.

This chain connects TRBV5-1 to TRBJ1-2; possible D gene TRBD1, 6 bases. In germline, CDR1 is SGHRS, CDR2 YFSETQ. The CDR3 is 13 amino acids. V was shortened by 1 base and J by 8 bases, with 12 bases between the two germline ends. CDR3 residues: CASSLTGTYGYTF. For the CDR3, the DNA is TGCGCCAGCAGCTTGACAGGGACATACGGCTACACCTTC. The full variable domain, rest sourced from reference TRBV5-1 and TRBJ1-2, is KAGVTQTPRYLIKTRGQQVTLSCSPISGHRSVSWYQQTPGQGLQFLFEYFSETQRNKGNFPGRFSGRQFSNSRSEMNVSTLELGDSALYLCASSLTGTYGYTFGSGTRLTVV.

The rearrangement uses TRBV7-9 and TRBJ1-1; no clear D gene. Per the germline V gene, CDR1 is SEHNR and CDR2 is FQNEAQ (reference sequence). CDR3 length equals 14 residues. The V end lost 5 bases, the J end lost 3 bases, and 13 bases lay between the germline ends. The CDR3 region is CASSPLHADTEAFF. The DNA of the CDR3 is TGTGCCAGCAGCCCTTTGCACGCCGACACTGAAGCTTTCTTT.

This clone was detected a few times. The chain has TRBV29-1 and TRBJ1-1; D is unclear. The germline V gene has CDR1 SQVTM and CDR2 ANQGSEA. Trimming cost V 2 bases and J 8 bases, with 9 bases left between them. The CDR3 has 11 amino acids. CDR3 sequence reads: CSVESGIEAFF. CDR3 nucleotide sequence: TGCAGCGTTGAATCCGGGATCGAAGCTTTCTTT.

The chain has TRBV18 and TRBJ2-7; D is possibly TRBD2 (5 bases). The CDR3 sequence is 13 residues long. Trimming stripped 8 bases from V and 6 bases from J, with 17 bases between. Germline CDR1 KGHSH, CDR2 LQKENI. In DNA form, the CDR3 reads TGTGCCAGCCTCGCGACACGGGATGGCGAGCAGTACTTC. Protein sequence: CASLATRDGEQYF.

The gene calls are TRBV12-3 or TRBV12-4 and TRBJ2-5; D call uncertain. The V end was cut by 2 bases, the J end by 2 bases, with 0 bases between. This CDR3 region has 11 residues. The CDR3 coding sequence is TGTGCCAGCAGTTTACAAGAGACCCAGTACTTC. Residues: CASSLQETQYF.

The V call is TRBV7-2, the J call TRBJ2-2; TRBD2 matches 9 bases. Germline V gives CDR1 SGHTA, CDR2 FQGNSA. Trimming at V came to 3 bases and at J to 5 bases, leaving 7 bases not matched to a gene. The CDR3 has 16 residues. CDR3 region: CASSFYSSGATGELFF. CDR3 nucleotides: TGTGCCAGCAGCTTTTACTCTAGCGGGGCGACCGGGGAGCTGTTTTTT.

The chain has TRBV27 and TRBJ2-3; possibly TRBD2 for D (6 bases). The CDR3 has 18 amino acids. V dropped 7 bases and J dropped 0 bases, with 23 bases sitting between them. Germline CDR1 reads MNHEY; CDR2 reads SMNVEV (reference sequence). CDR3 nucleotide sequence: TGTGCCAGCACCTGGGGAGGCAACGGAGGCGGGAGCACAGATACGCAGTATTTT. As protein: CASTWGGNGGGSTDTQYF.

This clone was observed many times. J is TRBJ1-5 and V is TRBV2; 7 bases map to TRBD1. The CDR3 totals 14 residues. Germline CDR1 and CDR2: SNHLY and FYNNEI. V was pared by 4 bases and J by 4 bases, with 4 bases of the junction left unmatched. The CDR3 DNA reads TGTGCCAGCAGTGTGGGCAGGGGGAATCAGCCCCAGCATTTT. This codes for CASSVGRGNQPQHF.

The rearrangement links TRBV19 to TRBJ1-1; no clear D gene. Per germline, CDR1 LNHDA and CDR2 SQIVND (reference sequence). The CDR3 is made up of 14 amino acids. V lost 7 bases and J 4 bases, leaving 16 bases between the germline ends. Here the CDR3 reads CASTAGSRGTEAFF. As DNA, the CDR3 is TGTGCCAGTACCGCGGGCTCCCGGGGCACTGAAGCTTTCTTT.

The chain employs TRBV15 and TRBJ2-7; weak D call: TRBD1 (6 bases). V was cut by 0 bases and J by 3 bases, with 15 bases left in between. In germline, CDR1 is LNHNV, CDR2 YYDKDF (reference sequence). This CDR3 spans 16 amino acids. CDR3 coding DNA: TGTGCCACCAGCAGAGATGCTGGACAGACAATCTACGAGCAGTACTTC. Translating gives CATSRDAGQTIYEQYF.

The rearrangement joins TRBV7-2 to TRBJ1-2; maybe TRBD1 (5 bases). Germline V gives CDR1 SGHTA, CDR2 FQGNSA. V was cut by 6 bases and J by 8 bases, with 16 bases left in between. This CDR3 comprises 13 residues. The CDR3 sequence is CASSFRDARGYTF. The CDR3 bases are TGTGCCAGCAGTTTCCGGGACGCGCGGGGCTACACCTTC. Complete variable domain (other parts from reference TRBV7-2 and TRBJ1-2): GAGVSQSPSNKVTEKGKDVELRCDPISGHTALYWYRQSLGQGLEFLIYFQGNSAPDKSGLPSDRFSAERTGGSVSTLTIQRTQQEDSAVYLCASSFRDARGYTFGSGTRLTVV.

J is TRBJ2-1 and V is TRBV4-3; 12 nucleotides line up with TRBD2. Germline V gives CDR1 LGHNA, CDR2 YSLEER. V shed 4 bases and J 7 bases; nucleotides not matched to a gene: 5. This CDR3 is built from 15 residues. Here the CDR3 reads CASSLGTSGFNEQFF. DNA of the CDR3: TGCGCCAGCAGCCTTGGGACTAGCGGGTTTAATGAGCAGTTCTTC.

The chain combines TRBV19 with TRBJ1-1; possibly TRBD1 for D (6 bases). The CDR3 extends over 15 amino acids. Trimming pared 3 bases from V and 1 base from J, leaving 12 bases between. Per germline, CDR1 LNHDA and CDR2 SQIVND (reference sequence). The CDR3 sequence: CASSIQGTPNTEAFF. CDR3 bases: TGTGCCAGTAGTATTCAGGGGACCCCGAACACTGAAGCTTTCTTT. Filled out from reference TRBV19 and TRBJ1-1, the complete variable domain reads DGGITQSPKYLFRKEGQNVTLSCEQNLNHDAMYWYRQDPGQGLRLIYYSQIVNDFQKGDIAEGYSVSREKKESFPLTVTSAQKNPTAFYLCASSIQGTPNTEAFFGQGTRLTVV.

The chain recombines TRBV5-1 with TRBJ1-2; maybe TRBD1 (5 bases). This CDR3 is 14 amino acids long. The germline CDR1 and CDR2 sequences are SGHRS and YFSETQ. Trimming cost V 5 bases and J 4 bases, with 15 bases left between them. This chain's CDR3 is CASRRQGNLYGYTF. In nucleotides, the CDR3 is TGCGCCAGCAGGCGCCAGGGTAACCTCTATGGCTACACCTTC.

This chain links TRBV19 with TRBJ1-1; D is possibly TRBD1 (5 bases). With 1 base removed from V and 1 base from J, the gap between germline ends came to 10 bases. The CDR3 is made up of 15 amino acids. CDR1 and CDR2 from the germline V gene are LNHDA and SQIVND (reference sequence). The CDR3 nucleotides read TGTGCCAGTAGTATAGGGGGGGTACCGAACACTGAAGCTTTCTTT. It specifies CASSIGGVPNTEAFF.

This chain connects TRBV9 to TRBJ1-1; D gene uncertain. This CDR3 is built from 14 residues. The germline gives CDR1 SGDLS, CDR2 YYNGEE. Trimming took 6 bases from V and 1 from J, leaving 13 bases between them. CDR3: CASNMEGRNTEAFF. The CDR3 region has the DNA TGTGCCAGCAATATGGAGGGTCGGAACACTGAAGCTTTCTTT.

This chain connects TRBV6-6 to TRBJ1-1; possible D gene TRBD1, 5 bases. Germline values: CDR1 MNHNY, CDR2 SVGAGI (reference sequence). CDR3 size: 15 residues. The V end lost 2 bases, the J end lost 7 bases, and 17 bases lay between the germline ends. CDR3 nucleotides: TGTGCCAGCAGTTACGGGGGGGGTAGAGAGAGTGAAGCTTTCTTT. Translation gives CASSYGGGRESEAFF.

V and J are TRBV25-1 and TRBJ2-7; either TRBD1 or TRBD2 may fit D (5 bases each). CDR1 is MGHDK, CDR2 SYGVNS, per germline. The CDR3 sequence is 14 residues long. V dropped 5 bases and J dropped 1 base, with 12 bases sitting between them. Written as DNA, the CDR3 is TGTGCCAGCAGTATGGGTGGGGGTTCCTACGAGCAGTACTTC. Its protein product is CASSMGGGSYEQYF.

The chain uses TRBV5-6 and TRBJ2-3, with 11 nucleotides matching TRBD1. This CDR3 has 17 amino acids. Germline CDR1 is SGHDT and CDR2 is YYEEEE. Trimming removed 3 bases from V and 5 bases from J; junction bases left unmatched: 11. CDR3: CASSYKRTGGSGDTQYF. The CDR3 region has the DNA TGTGCCAGCAGCTATAAACGGACAGGGGGCTCAGGAGATACGCAGTATTTT.

The chain couples TRBV5-4 to TRBJ1-2; 9 bases fit TRBD1. Germline V gene lookup returns CDR1 SGHNT and CDR2 YYREEE (reference sequence). There are 13 residues in the CDR3. V shed 3 bases, J shed 5 bases, and the junction held 2 bases outside the gene matches. The CDR3, as DNA: TGTGCCAGCAGCTCGACAGGGGGGTATGGCTACACCTTC. Encoded protein: CASSSTGGYGYTF.

This chain joins TRBV27 and TRBJ1-1; D not resolved. V was shortened by 6 bases and J by 0 bases, with 14 bases between the two germline ends. The CDR3 covers 15 residues. From germline, CDR1 is MNHEY and CDR2 SMNVEV (reference sequence). The CDR3 nucleotides are TGTGCCAGCAGCCTCCCTCCGGGGATGAACACTGAAGCTTTCTTT. It yields the protein CASSLPPGMNTEAFF.

The gene calls are TRBV27 and TRBJ1-6; D call uncertain. The CDR3 runs to 14 residues. Trimming shortened V by 2 bases and J by 10 bases, and 12 bases separated the two germline ends. Germline V gives CDR1 MNHEY, CDR2 SMNVEV (reference sequence). The CDR3 DNA follows: TGTGCCAGCAGTTTAGTAGAGTTGGGGTCACCCCTCCACTTT. It is translated as CASSLVELGSPLHF.

The chain joins TRBV12-3 or TRBV12-4 to TRBJ2-7; D may be TRBD1 (5 bases). Trimming removed 1 base from V and 2 bases from J, with 6 bases in between. This CDR3 is 13 amino acids long. CDR3 in amino acids: CASSLGQTYEQYF. The CDR3 DNA follows: TGTGCCAGCAGTTTAGGACAGACCTACGAGCAGTACTTC.

In regard to this clone: The sample holds other DNA sequences that translate to the same CDR3. The V gene is TRBV30, the J gene TRBJ1-2, with TRBD1 as a possible D gene (6 bases). Germline-derived CDR1 and CDR2 are GTSNPN and SVGIG (reference sequence). The CDR3 has 13 amino acids. V was trimmed by 1 base and J by 4 bases, leaving 10 bases between them. The DNA for the CDR3 is TGTGCCTGGAGTGGCCAGGGGCCCTATGGCTACACCTTC. It yields the protein CAWSGQGPYGYTF.

This chain uses TRBV14 with TRBJ1-2; D unclear. The CDR3 has 15 residues. The V end was cut by 4 bases, the J end by 0 bases, with 12 bases between. CDR1 SGHDN and CDR2 FVKESK come from the germline V gene. In nucleotides, the CDR3 is TGTGCCAGCAGCCCCCTTCCGAATGCTAACTATGGCTACACCTTC. Translating it yields CASSPLPNANYGYTF.

This chain uses TRBV5-6 with TRBJ2-1, with D perhaps matching TRBD1 (5 bases). The CDR3 runs to 18 residues. Germline CDR1 and CDR2: SGHDT and YYEEEE. V lost 1 base and J lost 4, with 21 bases in between. CDR3 loop: CASSLQSFTGAPYNEQFF. DNA for the CDR3: TGTGCCAGCAGCTTGCAGAGTTTTACAGGTGCGCCATACAATGAGCAGTTCTTC.

The V gene is TRBV2, the J gene TRBJ2-2; 15 nucleotides align to TRBD2. Germline CDR1 and CDR2: SNHLY and FYNNEI. The CDR3 runs 15 residues. V shed 6 bases and J 7 bases; nucleotides not matched to a gene: 3. The CDR3 sequence is CASRWTSGGVGELFF. DNA of the CDR3: TGTGCCAGCAGATGGACTAGCGGGGGGGTCGGGGAGCTGTTTTTT.

This clone was counted a single time. This chain connects TRBV20-1 to TRBJ1-1; D may be TRBD1 (6 bases). With 6 bases removed from V and 11 bases from J, the gap between germline ends came to 16 bases. Per the germline V gene, CDR1 is DFQATT and CDR2 is SNEGSKA (reference sequence). The CDR3 has 11 amino acids. Written as DNA, the CDR3 is TGCAGTGCATCACAGGGAATTGATGCTTTCTTT. Translation gives CSASQGIDAFF.

The chain uses TRBV7-2 and TRBJ1-4; 8 bases agree with TRBD1. The CDR3 is 15 residues long. After removal of 1 base from V and 8 bases from J, the junction contained 6 bases not matched to a gene. The germline V gene has CDR1 SGHTA and CDR2 FQGNSA. The CDR3 spells CASSLEGQGSEKLFF. CDR3 in DNA: TGTGCCAGCAGCTTAGAAGGACAGGGCAGCGAAAAACTGTTTTTT.